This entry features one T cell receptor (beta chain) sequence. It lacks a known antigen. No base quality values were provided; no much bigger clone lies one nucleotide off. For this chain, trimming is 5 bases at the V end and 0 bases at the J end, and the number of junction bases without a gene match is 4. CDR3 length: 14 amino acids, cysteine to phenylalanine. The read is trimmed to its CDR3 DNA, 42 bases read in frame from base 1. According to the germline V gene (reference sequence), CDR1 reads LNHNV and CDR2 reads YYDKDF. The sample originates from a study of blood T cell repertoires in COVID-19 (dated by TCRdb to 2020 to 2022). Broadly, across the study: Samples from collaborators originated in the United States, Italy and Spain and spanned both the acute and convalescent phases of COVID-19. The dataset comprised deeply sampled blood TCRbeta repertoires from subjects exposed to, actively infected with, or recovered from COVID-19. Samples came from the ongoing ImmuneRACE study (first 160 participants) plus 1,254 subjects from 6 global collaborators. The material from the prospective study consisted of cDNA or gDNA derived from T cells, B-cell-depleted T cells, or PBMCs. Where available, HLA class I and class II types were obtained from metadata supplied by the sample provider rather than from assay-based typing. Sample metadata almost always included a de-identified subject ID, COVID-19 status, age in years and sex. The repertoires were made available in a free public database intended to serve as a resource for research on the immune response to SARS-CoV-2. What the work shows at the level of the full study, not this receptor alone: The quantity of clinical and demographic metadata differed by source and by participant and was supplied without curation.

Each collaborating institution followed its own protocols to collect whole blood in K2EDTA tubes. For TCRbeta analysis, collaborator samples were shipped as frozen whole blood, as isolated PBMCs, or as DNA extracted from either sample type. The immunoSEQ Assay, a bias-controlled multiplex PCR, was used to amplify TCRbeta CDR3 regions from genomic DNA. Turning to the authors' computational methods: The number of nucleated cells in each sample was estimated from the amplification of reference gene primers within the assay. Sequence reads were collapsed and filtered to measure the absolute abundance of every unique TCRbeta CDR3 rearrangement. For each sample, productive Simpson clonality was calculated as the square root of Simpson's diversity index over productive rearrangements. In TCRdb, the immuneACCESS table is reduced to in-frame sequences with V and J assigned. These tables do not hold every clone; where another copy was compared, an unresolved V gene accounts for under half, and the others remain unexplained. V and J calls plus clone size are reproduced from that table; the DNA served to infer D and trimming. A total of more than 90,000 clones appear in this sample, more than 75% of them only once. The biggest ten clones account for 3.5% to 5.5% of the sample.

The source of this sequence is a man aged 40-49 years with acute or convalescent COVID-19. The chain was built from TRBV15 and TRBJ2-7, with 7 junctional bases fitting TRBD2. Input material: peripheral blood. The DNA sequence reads TGTGCCACCAGCGCTCAGCGGGACTCCTACGAGCAGTACTTC. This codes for CATSAQRDSYEQYF.